This T cell receptor beta chain was sequenced in a study of shared clonotypes between healthy human individuals. Germline V gives CDR1 SGHNT, CDR2 YYREEE (reference sequence). The length of the CDR3 is 15 residues. V gave up 3 bases and J gave up 5 bases; unmatched junction bases: 7. Clones were read by immunoSEQ multiplex PCR, and TCRdb kept only the in-frame ones, dropping some. This sample has approximately 2,000,000 clones, with roughly 90% found just once. The rearrangement links TRBV5-4 to TRBJ2-3; 9 nucleotides agree with TRBD2. This TCR was sampled from a man in his late teens or twenties in good health. Some clones in this sample may be carry-over from other donors' samples. The specimen was naive CD4+ T cells from PBMCs. Subset: CD45RA+ positively selected. DNA of the CDR3: TGTGCCAGCAGCTCCGGACTAGCGTCGGAAGATACGCAGTATTTT. Its protein product is CASSSGLASEDTQYF.